This T cell receptor (beta chain) derives from a study of blood T cell repertoires in COVID-19. In the study overall: The United States, Italy and Spain provided the acute and convalescent COVID-19 samples. T cells, B-cell-depleted T cells, or PBMCs supplied cDNA or gDNA.

Cohort assignment relied on participant-reported clinical history. The CDR3 is 15 residues long. Germline CDR1 and CDR2: MNHGY and SVAAGI. The V end was cut by 4 bases, the J end by 0 bases, with 12 bases between. Authors' processing steps: From reference gene primer amplification, estimates of nucleated cell counts were derived. The data were produced by immunoSEQ multiplex PCR, yet TCRdb's version contains in-frame clones alone and is incomplete. The V and J calls and clone size were taken over from that table, and D and trimming were inferred from the DNA. In the table there are more than 300,000 clones, roughly 80% of which are singletons.

This TCR derives from a woman aged 45-59 years who had recovered from COVID-19. Sequenced: PBMCs or T cells enriched from blood (not recorded which). The chain recombines TRBV6-9 with TRBJ1-1; D is undetermined. The CDR3, as DNA: TGTGCCAGCAGTTCCATGCAACAGCTGAACACTGAAGCTTTCTTT. Its translation: CASSSMQQLNTEAFF.